The 32 T cell receptor beta chains below were found in one sample sequenced in a study of blood T cell repertoires in COVID-19. Assay used: immunoSEQ multiplex PCR; TCRdb lists only in-frame clones, some missing. The data contain under 150,000 clones, around 80% of them seen just once; the ten biggest clones take up approximately 4%. Sequencing used peripheral blood. The receptors here all came from a man in his 60s with acute or convalescent COVID-19.

The gene calls are TRBV28 and TRBJ2-3, with D possibly TRBD1 on 6 matching bases. The ends were cut back, 3 bases at V and 2 bases at J, with 12 bases in the middle. Germline assignment: CDR1 MDHEN and CDR2 SYDVKM. CDR3 length equals 15 residues. CDR3 residues: CASSFVGGVTDTQYF. The DNA for the CDR3 is TGTGCCAGCAGTTTCGTTGGGGGCGTCACAGATACGCAGTATTTT.

J is TRBJ1-5 and V is TRBV5-1; the match to TRBD1 covers 11 bases. Germline V gene data show CDR1 as SGHRS and CDR2 as YFSETQ. The CDR3 runs to 15 residues. Trimming removed 1 base from V and 7 bases from J; junction bases left unmatched: 4. For the CDR3, the DNA is TGCGCCAGCAGCTTGTTTGGGGACAGGGGGCAGCCCCAGCATTTT. It translates to CASSLFGDRGQPQHF.

The V and J genes are TRBV6-2 or TRBV6-3 and TRBJ2-1; a weak D match, TRBD2 (5 bases). In germline, CDR1 is MNHEY, CDR2 SVGEGT. Trimming removed 0 bases at V and 13 bases at J, with 10 bases between. CDR3 size: 12 residues. CDR3 sequence: CASSYSASNQFF. CDR3 DNA: TGTGCCAGCAGTTACTCGGCTAGCAATCAGTTCTTC.

The gene calls are TRBV28 and TRBJ1-5, with 9 bases lining up with TRBD1. V shed 6 bases, J shed 2 bases, and the junction held 11 bases outside the gene matches. The germline V gene encodes CDR1 MDHEN and CDR2 SYDVKM. CDR3 length equals 17 residues. The CDR3 DNA reads as TGTGCCAGCAGCGGTACGGGACAGGGAGGGCGCAATCAGCCCCAGCATTTT. This gives the protein CASSGTGQGGRNQPQHF.

The chain uses TRBV11-2 and TRBJ2-1, with 9 bases fitting TRBD2. The CDR3 runs to 16 residues. With 5 bases clipped from V and 3 bases from J, the junction kept 8 bases outside the gene matches. CDR1 SGHAT and CDR2 FQNNGV come from the germline V gene. The CDR3 spells CASSAPLAGRYNEQFF. CDR3 DNA sequence: TGTGCCAGCAGCGCACCACTAGCGGGCCGCTACAATGAGCAGTTCTTC.

The chain employs TRBV5-4 and TRBJ2-1, with TRBD1 as a possible D gene (6 bases). Germline V CDR1 and CDR2: SGHNT, YYREEE (reference sequence). The V and J ends lost 3 bases and 8 bases respectively, with 12 bases between them. The CDR3 has 13 residues. DNA for the CDR3: TGTGCCAGCAGCTCTACAGGGAAAGATGAGCAGTTCTTC. Translated: CASSSTGKDEQFF.

The chain couples TRBV7-9 to TRBJ1-2; D gene unclear. V was shortened by 11 bases and J by 1 base, with 11 bases between the two germline ends. This CDR3 has 12 amino acids. Germline assignment: CDR1 SEHNR and CDR2 FQNEAQ (reference sequence). The CDR3 loop reads CASQDFNYGYTF. CDR3 nucleotides: TGTGCCTCCCAGGACTTTAACTATGGCTACACCTTC.

V gene TRBV29-1 combines with J gene TRBJ2-3, with 8 bases fitting TRBD2. Looked up from germline, CDR1 is SQVTM and CDR2 is ANQGSEA. The CDR3 runs to 15 residues. V was pared by 0 bases and J by 8 bases, with 10 bases of the junction left unmatched. DNA of the CDR3: TGCAGCGTTGAAGATCTCGGGGGGGCGCTCGGTACGCAGTATTTT. Translated, it gives CSVEDLGGALGTQYF.

The CDR3: CASSIPSSGKGQPQHF. CDR3 DNA sequence: TGTGCCAGTAGTATCCCGTCCTCAGGGAAGGGACAGCCCCAGCATTTT. The chain is built from TRBV19 and TRBJ1-5, with a possible D match to TRBD1 (5 bases). Trimming left V 3 bases short and J 7 bases short, with 19 bases between. The CDR3 extends over 16 amino acids. CDR1 and CDR2 (germline): LNHDA, SQIVND (reference sequence). Drawing the rest from reference TRBV19 and TRBJ1-5, the complete variable domain is DGGITQSPKYLFRKEGQNVTLSCEQNLNHDAMYWYRQDPGQGLRLIYYSQIVNDFQKGDIAEGYSVSREKKESFPLTVTSAQKNPTAFYLCASSIPSSGKGQPQHFGDGTRLSIL.

The genes are TRBV27 and TRBJ1-1; D gene ambiguous. Trimming pared 5 bases from V and 8 bases from J, leaving 15 bases between. Germline lookup yields CDR1 MNHEY and CDR2 SMNVEV (reference sequence). The CDR3 spans 13 residues. The CDR3 DNA sequence: TGTGCCAGCAGTCCTTGGATAGACTCCGAAGCTTTCTTT. Translation: CASSPWIDSEAFF.

The genes are TRBV13 and TRBJ2-7; 8 positions match TRBD1. The length of the CDR3 is 15 residues. With V trimmed by 5 bases and J by 2 bases, 8 bases remained unmatched. Germline V gives CDR1 PRHDT, CDR2 FYEKMQ (reference sequence). The CDR3 protein is CASSASHRGAYEQYF. CDR3 bases: TGTGCCAGCAGCGCCTCTCACAGGGGGGCCTACGAGCAGTACTTC.

The chain recombines TRBV18 with TRBJ2-1; weak D call: TRBD2 (6 bases). The CDR3 contains 14 residues. Trimming removed 2 bases at V and 6 bases at J, with 11 bases between. Per germline, CDR1 KGHSH and CDR2 LQKENI. CDR3 loop: CASSPTQTSNEQFF. The CDR3 DNA sequence: TGTGCCAGCTCACCAACGCAGACTAGCAATGAGCAGTTCTTC.

The rearrangement joins TRBV29-1 to TRBJ1-1, with D maybe TRBD1 (6 bases). Trimming shortened V by 8 bases and J by 4 bases, and 11 bases separated the two germline ends. Looked up from germline, CDR1 is SQVTM and CDR2 is ANQGSEA. The CDR3 runs 11 residues. The CDR3 here is CSLRGGTEAFF. Here the CDR3 DNA reads TGCAGCCTAAGGGGGGGCACTGAAGCTTTCTTT.

The chain has TRBV6-5 and TRBJ2-2, with a possible D match to TRBD2 (6 bases). V shed 4 bases and J shed 3 bases, with 9 bases lying between them. This CDR3 has 14 residues. CDR1 and CDR2 (germline): MNHEY, SVGAGI. This chain's CDR3 is CASSSPGDTGELFF. The CDR3, as DNA: TGTGCCAGCAGTTCTCCGGGGGACACCGGGGAGCTGTTTTTT.

This clone was recorded a few times. The J gene is TRBJ1-5, the V gene TRBV5-5, with D possibly being TRBD1 (6 bases). The CDR3 runs to 13 residues. The V gene lost 2 bases and the J gene lost 5 bases, with 8 bases spanning the gap. Germline V gene data show CDR1 as SGHKS and CDR2 as YYEKEE (reference sequence). CDR3 sequence: CASSFPGDQPQHF. In DNA, the CDR3 is TGTGCCAGCAGCTTCCCAGGGGATCAGCCCCAGCATTTT. The full variable domain, rest sourced from reference TRBV5-5 and TRBJ1-5, is DAGVTQSPTHLIKTRGQQVTLRCSPISGHKSVSWYQQVLGQGPQFIFQYYEKEERGRGNFPDRFSARQFPNYSSELNVNALLLGDSALYLCASSFPGDQPQHFGDGTRLSIL.

In DNA, the CDR3 is TGTGCCAGCAGCTTATCCAGCGGGGCCGGGGAGCTGTTTTTT. Protein sequence: CASSLSSGAGELFF. V is TRBV7-2 and J is TRBJ2-2; 7 bases fit TRBD2. Per the germline V gene, CDR1 is SGHTA and CDR2 is FQGNSA. V trimming: 2 bases; J trimming: 6 bases; junction bases outside the gene matches: 3. This CDR3 has 14 residues. The variable domain in full, completed from reference TRBV7-2 and TRBJ2-2, reads GAGVSQSPSNKVTEKGKDVELRCDPISGHTALYWYRQSLGQGLEFLIYFQGNSAPDKSGLPSDRFSAERTGGSVSTLTIQRTQQEDSAVYLCASSLSSGAGELFFGEGSRLTVL.

This chain links TRBV29-1 with TRBJ1-1; D uncertain. The germline V and J ends were trimmed by 3 bases and 1 base, with 3 bases remaining between them. CDR3 length equals 11 residues. CDR1 is SQVTM, CDR2 ANQGSEA, per germline. CDR3 DNA: TGCAGCGTTGACAAGAACACTGAAGCTTTCTTT. It yields the protein CSVDKNTEAFF.

The gene calls are TRBV2 and TRBJ2-3, with 8 nucleotides matching TRBD2. The CDR3 is made up of 13 amino acids. Germline loops: CDR1 SNHLY, CDR2 FYNNEI. Germline trimming cut 10 bases from V and 5 bases from J; bases unmatched to any gene: 8. The CDR3, as DNA: TGTGCCACCCAGGGAGCGGGAGAAGATACGCAGTATTTT. Translation gives CATQGAGEDTQYF.

The chain uses TRBV19 and TRBJ1-6; 8 nucleotides align to TRBD1. Germline values: CDR1 LNHDA, CDR2 SQIVND (reference sequence). Trimming cost V 5 bases and J 5 bases; bases outside gene matches: 8. The CDR3 consists of 16 residues. CDR3 amino acids: CASSSGQGEHNSPLHF. As DNA, the CDR3 is TGTGCCAGTAGTTCCGGACAGGGCGAACATAATTCACCCCTCCACTTT.

This chain links TRBV4-2 with TRBJ2-1; the D gene is possibly TRBD2 (5 bases). Trimming took 1 base from V and 1 from J, leaving 20 bases between them. CDR3 size: 19 residues. Germline values: CDR1 LGHNA, CDR2 YNFKEQ. CDR3 coding DNA: TGTGCCAGCAGCCAAGTTGCGGCGGGTCTAACCCCTTCCTACAATGAGCAGTTCTTC. Translated: CASSQVAAGLTPSYNEQFF.

The genes are TRBV7-3 and TRBJ2-2; no clear D gene. V was cut by 1 base and J by 9 bases, with 6 bases left in between. Germline values: CDR1 SGHTA, CDR2 FQGTGA. The CDR3 totals 12 residues. CDR3 sequence: CASSLNTRELFF. CDR3 nucleotides: TGTGCCAGCAGCTTAAACACACGGGAGCTGTTTTTT.

The J gene is TRBJ2-5, the V gene TRBV9, with 7 bases identical to TRBD1. The CDR3 has 14 amino acids. V dropped 4 bases and J dropped 5; count of bases not matched to a gene: 8. Germline CDR1 is SGDLS and CDR2 is YYNGEE. This CDR3 reads CASSRTGERETQYF. The CDR3 region has the DNA TGTGCCAGCAGCAGAACAGGGGAGAGGGAGACCCAGTACTTC.

The V and J genes are TRBV18 and TRBJ2-7; 7 nucleotides match TRBD1. This CDR3 contains 13 residues. Germline CDR1 and CDR2: KGHSH and LQKENI. V lost 10 bases and J lost 0; bases outside the gene matches: 6. CDR3 DNA: TGTGCCACCAGGGGGTCGAGCTCCTACGAGCAGTACTTC. It is translated as CATRGSSSYEQYF.

The rearrangement joins TRBV12-3 or TRBV12-4 to TRBJ2-1, with D unclear. The V end was cut by 1 base, the J end by 8 bases, with 6 bases between. The CDR3 has 12 residues. The CDR3 loop is CASSLVLYEQFF. The CDR3 coding sequence is TGTGCCAGCAGTTTAGTCCTTTATGAGCAGTTCTTC.

This rearrangement joins TRBV27 to TRBJ2-2; D unresolved. Germline CDR1 reads MNHEY; CDR2 reads SMNVEV (reference sequence). Trimming took off 2 bases at V and 3 bases at J, with 7 bases between the two ends. The CDR3 runs 14 residues. This chain's CDR3 is CASSLVTDTGELFF. The CDR3, as DNA: TGTGCCAGCAGTTTAGTAACAGACACCGGGGAGCTGTTTTTT.

The J gene is TRBJ2-1, the V gene TRBV5-1; 7 nucleotides line up with TRBD1. The CDR3 spans 13 residues. Germline loops: CDR1 SGHRS, CDR2 YFSETQ. With 3 bases clipped from V and 4 bases from J, the junction kept 1 base outside the gene matches. In DNA form, the CDR3 reads TGCGCCAGCAGCTCGGGACAGTACAATGAGCAGTTCTTC. It specifies CASSSGQYNEQFF.

This clone appeared once. The chain combines TRBV10-3 with TRBJ1-2; D remains ambiguous. The CDR3 has 13 amino acids. V was clipped by 4 bases and J by 1 base, with 7 bases between them. The V gene's germline CDR1 is ENHRY and CDR2 SYGVKD. For the CDR3, the DNA is TGTGCCATCAGTGTCGACAATAACTATGGCTACACCTTC. Protein sequence: CAISVDNNYGYTF.

The J gene is TRBJ1-2, the V gene TRBV7-2, with D perhaps matching TRBD1 (6 bases). CDR3 length equals 14 residues. In germline, CDR1 is SGHTA, CDR2 FQGNSA. Trimming took 4 bases from V and 8 from J, leaving 17 bases between them. This CDR3 reads CASSSVAGEGGYTF. In DNA form, the CDR3 reads TGTGCCAGCAGCTCGGTGGCAGGGGAAGGCGGCTACACCTTC.

This chain uses TRBV3-1 (or the pseudogene TRBV3-2) with TRBJ2-5, with 8 bases fitting TRBD1. CDR1 is LGHDT and CDR2 is YNNKEL in the germline V gene (reference sequence). The CDR3 has 15 amino acids. Trimming took 1 base from V and 5 from J; bases not matched to a gene: 6. CDR3 protein: CASSQVTGDGETQYF. CDR3 DNA sequence: TGTGCCAGCAGCCAAGTGACAGGGGACGGGGAGACCCAGTACTTC.

The chain combines TRBV7-9 with TRBJ1-2; D remains ambiguous. Germline V gene lookup returns CDR1 SEHNR and CDR2 FQNEAQ (reference sequence). V lost 5 bases, J lost 7 bases, and 17 bases lay in between. The CDR3 is made up of 14 amino acids. CDR3 nucleotide sequence: TGTGCCAGCAGCCCTGAGGGAGAAAAAGTTGGCTACACCTTC. Its protein is CASSPEGEKVGYTF.

V is TRBV28 and J is TRBJ2-1, with TRBD2 identical over 12 bases. With V trimmed by 4 bases and J by 7 bases, 20 bases remained unmatched. This CDR3 is built from 20 residues. CDR1 MDHEN and CDR2 SYDVKM come from the germline V gene. CDR3 protein: CASSSASGRASIPLGNEQFF. CDR3 sequence (DNA): TGTGCCAGCAGTTCGGCTAGCGGGAGGGCCTCGATCCCTCTAGGGAATGAGCAGTTCTTC.

This clone was seen once. The chain is built from TRBV28 and TRBJ1-4; D is possibly TRBD1 (5 bases). V was trimmed by 2 bases and J by 3 bases, leaving 10 bases between them. CDR3 length: 15 amino acids. Germline V CDR1 and CDR2: MDHEN, SYDVKM. This chain's CDR3 is CASSLGGLPNEKLFF. The CDR3 coding sequence is TGTGCCAGCAGTTTAGGGGGACTACCTAATGAAAAACTGTTTTTT.